Below are 4 T cell receptor beta chains sequenced from a single sample in a study of shared clonotypes between healthy human individuals (dated by TCRdb to 2020 to 2022). For the CD8 naive samples, CD45RO-negative cells were positively selected for CCR7, yielding a CD45RA+CCR7+ population from which TemRA cells were excluded. Library generation was performed with the immunoSEQ multiplex PCR assay. The immuneACCESS repertoire file appears here via TCRdb, limited to in-frame rearrangements. These files lack a portion of the clones; in checked studies, under half of the deficit traces to unresolved V genes, and the cause of the others is not known. The sample data list over 2,000,000 clones, and over 85% of these were observed just once. The ten most abundant clones make up around 1.7% of the sample. The source material was naive CD8+ T cells from PBMCs. The cell subset or site label for this specimen denotes: CD45RA+CCR7+. Receptors originate from a man aged 18-30 years in good health. Some clones in this sample may be carry-over from other donors' samples.

This chain links TRBV9 with TRBJ2-3, with D possibly matching TRBD2 (5 bases). In germline, CDR1 is SGDLS, CDR2 YYNGEE. Deletions cut 1 base from V and 7 bases from J, with 13 bases between. The CDR3 length is 14 residues. The CDR3 is CASSVTTDLNTQYF. DNA of the CDR3: TGTGCCAGCAGCGTAACTACGGACTTGAATACGCAGTATTTT.

This clone was seen just once. At one of its ends the junction is not consistent with the germline gene, which may arise from a read error. V usage is TRBV2 and J usage is TRBJ2-7; a weak D match, TRBD2 (5 bases). Germline CDR1 and CDR2: SNHLY and FYNNEI. CDR3 size: 16 residues. CDR3 loop: CASREGLWGEGYEQYF. The CDR3 nucleotides are TGTGCCAGCAGGGAAGGGCTGTGGGGTGAGGGTTACGAGCAGTACTTC.

The V gene is TRBV30, the J gene TRBJ1-5; tentatively, D is TRBD1 (5 bases). The CDR3 runs 13 residues. Germline V gene lookup returns CDR1 GTSNPN and CDR2 SVGIG (reference sequence). Trimming removed 3 bases at V and 2 bases at J, with 8 bases between. CDR3 sequence (DNA): TGTGCCTGGAGCGGACACGGCAATCAGCCCCAGCATTTT. Its translation: CAWSGHGNQPQHF. The whole variable domain, filled in from reference TRBV30 and TRBJ1-5, reads SQTIHQWPATLVQPVGSPLSLECTVEGTSNPNLYWYRQAAGRGLQLLFYSVGIGQISSEVPQNLSASRPQDRQFILSSKKLLLSDSGFYLCAWSGHGNQPQHFGDGTRLSIL.

J is TRBJ2-7 and V is TRBV4-1; 12 nucleotides agree with TRBD2. CDR3 length equals 16 residues. CDR1 MGHRA and CDR2 YSYEKL come from the germline V gene. With V trimmed by 1 base and J by 5 bases, 6 bases remained unmatched. CDR3 loop: CASSQVRLAGENEQYF. The CDR3, as DNA: TGCGCCAGCAGCCAAGTCAGACTAGCGGGAGAGAACGAGCAGTACTTC.